A single T cell receptor (beta chain) is shown here with its context. Antigen unknown. The repertoire was sequenced with immunoSEQ multiplex PCR; TCRdb's copy has only in-frame clones and lacks some. Of hundreds of thousands of clones listed, about 96% are singletons. The data belong to a study of shared clonotypes between healthy human individuals. Overall study results and limits: Naive CD4 clonotypes overlapped across a handful of donors at approximately 5.3%.

There are 15 residues in the CDR3. Between the trimmed V and J ends, which lost 4 bases and 5 bases, there was a span of 17 bases. Germline V CDR1 and CDR2: LNHDA, SQIVND (reference sequence). This receptor was obtained from a woman aged 25 to 39 in good health. This chain links TRBV19 with TRBJ2-5; a weak D match, TRBD2 (7 bases). Sequenced: naive CD4+ T cells sorted from blood. Described subset: CD45RA+ positively selected. The DNA for the CDR3 is TGTGCCAGTAGTACTGGCGGGGGCGCAGGGGAGACCCAGTACTTC. Translated: CASSTGGGAGETQYF.